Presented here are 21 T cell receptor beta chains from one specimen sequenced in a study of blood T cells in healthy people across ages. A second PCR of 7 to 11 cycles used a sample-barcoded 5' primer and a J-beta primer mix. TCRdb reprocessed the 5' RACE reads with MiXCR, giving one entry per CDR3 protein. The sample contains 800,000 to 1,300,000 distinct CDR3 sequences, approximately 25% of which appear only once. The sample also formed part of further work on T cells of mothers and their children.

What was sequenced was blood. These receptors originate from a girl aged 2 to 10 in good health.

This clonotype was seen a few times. The DNA of the CDR3 is TGTGCCATCTTAAACAGGGCAAACGACGAGCAGTACTTC. It is translated as CAILNRANDEQYF. The V gene is TRBV10-3, the J gene TRBJ2-7; TRBD1 is a possible D gene (6 bases). Germline CDR1 and CDR2: ENHRY and SYGVKD. This CDR3 has 13 amino acids. Deletions cut 8 bases from V and 5 bases from J, with 16 bases between.

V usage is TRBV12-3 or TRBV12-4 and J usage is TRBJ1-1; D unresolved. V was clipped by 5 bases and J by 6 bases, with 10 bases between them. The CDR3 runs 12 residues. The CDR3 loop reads CASSPAGAEAFF. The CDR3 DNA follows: TGTGCCAGCAGTCCCGCGGGAGCTGAAGCTTTCTTT.

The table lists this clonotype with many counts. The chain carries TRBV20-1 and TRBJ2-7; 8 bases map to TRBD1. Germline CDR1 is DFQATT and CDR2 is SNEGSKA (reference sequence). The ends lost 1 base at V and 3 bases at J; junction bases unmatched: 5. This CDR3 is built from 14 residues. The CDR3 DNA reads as TGCAGTGCTAGAGGAATAGGACAGGGCTACGAGCAGTACTTC. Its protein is CSARGIGQGYEQYF.

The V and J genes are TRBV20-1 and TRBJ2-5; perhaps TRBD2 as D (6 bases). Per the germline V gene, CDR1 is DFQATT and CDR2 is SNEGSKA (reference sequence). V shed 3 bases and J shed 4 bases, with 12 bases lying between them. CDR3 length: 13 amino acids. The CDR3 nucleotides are TGCAGTGCTAGTGGAGGAGGGAGAGAGACCCAGTACTTC. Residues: CSASGGGRETQYF.

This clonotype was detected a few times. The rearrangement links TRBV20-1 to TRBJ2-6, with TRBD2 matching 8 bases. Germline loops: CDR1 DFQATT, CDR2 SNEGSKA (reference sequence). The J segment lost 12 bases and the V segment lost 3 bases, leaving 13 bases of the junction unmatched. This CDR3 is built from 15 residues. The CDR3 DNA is TGCAGTGCTAGTCATCTCCCTGGCGGGAGGATCGTCCTGACTTTC. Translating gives CSASHLPGGRIVLTF.

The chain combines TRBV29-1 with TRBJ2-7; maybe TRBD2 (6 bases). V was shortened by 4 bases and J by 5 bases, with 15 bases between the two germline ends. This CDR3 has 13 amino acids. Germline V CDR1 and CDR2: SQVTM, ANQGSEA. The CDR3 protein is CSVVRGGSNEQYF. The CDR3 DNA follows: TGCAGCGTTGTGAGGGGAGGAAGTAACGAGCAGTACTTC.

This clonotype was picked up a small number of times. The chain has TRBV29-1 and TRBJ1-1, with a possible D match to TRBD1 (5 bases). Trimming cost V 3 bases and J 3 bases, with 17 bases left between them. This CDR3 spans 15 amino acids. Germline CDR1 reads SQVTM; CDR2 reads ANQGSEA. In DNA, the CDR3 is TGCAGCGTTGATCCCCGAGCGACAGCTGACACTGAAGCTTTCTTT. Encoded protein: CSVDPRATADTEAFF. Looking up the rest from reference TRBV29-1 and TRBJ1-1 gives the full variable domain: SAVISQKPSRDICQRGTSLTIQCQVDSQVTMMFWYRQQPGQSLTLIATANQGSEATYESGFVIDKFPISRPNLTFSTLTVSNMSPEDSSIYLCSVDPRATADTEAFFGQGTRLTVV.

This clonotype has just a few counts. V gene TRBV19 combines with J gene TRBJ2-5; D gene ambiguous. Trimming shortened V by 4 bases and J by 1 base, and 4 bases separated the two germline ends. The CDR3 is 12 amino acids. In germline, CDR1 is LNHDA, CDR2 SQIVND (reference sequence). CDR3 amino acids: CASSTFQETQYF. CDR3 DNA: TGTGCCAGTAGTACCTTCCAAGAGACCCAGTACTTC.

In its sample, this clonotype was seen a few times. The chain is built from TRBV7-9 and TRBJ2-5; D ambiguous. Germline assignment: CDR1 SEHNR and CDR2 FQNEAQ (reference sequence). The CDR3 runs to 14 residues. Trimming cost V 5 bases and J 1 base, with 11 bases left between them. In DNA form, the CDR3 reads TGTGCCAGCAGCCCGATCGGTACCCAAGAGACCCAGTACTTC. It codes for CASSPIGTQETQYF.

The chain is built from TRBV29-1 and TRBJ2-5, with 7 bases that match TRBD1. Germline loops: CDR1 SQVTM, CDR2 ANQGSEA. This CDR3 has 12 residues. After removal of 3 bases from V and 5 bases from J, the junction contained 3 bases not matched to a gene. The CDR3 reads CSVDARGETQYF. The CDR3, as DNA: TGCAGCGTTGACGCCAGGGGGGAGACCCAGTACTTC.

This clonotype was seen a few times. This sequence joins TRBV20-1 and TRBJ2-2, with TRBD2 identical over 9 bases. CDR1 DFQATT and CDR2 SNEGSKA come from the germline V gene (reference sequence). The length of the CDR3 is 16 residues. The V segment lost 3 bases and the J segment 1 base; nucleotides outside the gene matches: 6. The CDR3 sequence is CSARAGTSWNTGELFF. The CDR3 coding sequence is TGCAGTGCTAGGGCCGGGACTAGCTGGAACACCGGGGAGCTGTTTTTT.

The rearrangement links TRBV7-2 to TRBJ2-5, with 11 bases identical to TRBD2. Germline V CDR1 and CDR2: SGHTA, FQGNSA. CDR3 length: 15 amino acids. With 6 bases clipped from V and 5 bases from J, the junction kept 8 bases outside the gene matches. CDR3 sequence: CASRPRLAGRETQYF. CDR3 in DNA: TGTGCCAGCAGGCCCAGACTAGCGGGGCGTGAGACCCAGTACTTC. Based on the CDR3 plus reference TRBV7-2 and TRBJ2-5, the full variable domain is GAGVSQSPSNKVTEKGKDVELRCDPISGHTALYWYRQSLGQGLEFLIYFQGNSAPDKSGLPSDRFSAERTGGSVSTLTIQRTQQEDSAVYLCASRPRLAGRETQYFGPGTRLLVL.

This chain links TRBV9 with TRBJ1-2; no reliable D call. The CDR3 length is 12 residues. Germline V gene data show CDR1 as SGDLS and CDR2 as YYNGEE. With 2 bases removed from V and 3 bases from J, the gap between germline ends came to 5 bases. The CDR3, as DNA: TGTGCCAGCAGCGTTAGAGACTATGGCTACACCTTC. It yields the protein CASSVRDYGYTF.

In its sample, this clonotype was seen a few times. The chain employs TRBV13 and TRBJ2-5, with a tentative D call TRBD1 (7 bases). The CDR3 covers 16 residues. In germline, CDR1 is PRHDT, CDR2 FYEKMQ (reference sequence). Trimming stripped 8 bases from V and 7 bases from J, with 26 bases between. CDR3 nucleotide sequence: TGTGCCAGCGGCCGCATGGAGACAGGGACTCGTCGGACCCAGTACTTC. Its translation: CASGRMETGTRRTQYF.

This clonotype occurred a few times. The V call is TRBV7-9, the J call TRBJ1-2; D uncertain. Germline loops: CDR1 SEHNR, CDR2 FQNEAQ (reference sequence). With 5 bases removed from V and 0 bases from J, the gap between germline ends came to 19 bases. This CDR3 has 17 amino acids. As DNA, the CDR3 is TGTGCCAGCAGCCTAGGGTCAGAATCCTCAGCTAACTATGGCTACACCTTC. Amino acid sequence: CASSLGSESSANYGYTF.

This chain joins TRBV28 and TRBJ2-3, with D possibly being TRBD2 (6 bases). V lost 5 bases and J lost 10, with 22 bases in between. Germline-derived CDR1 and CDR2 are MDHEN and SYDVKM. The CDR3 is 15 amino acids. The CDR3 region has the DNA TGTGCCAGCAGTGAAGTCCTAGGAGGGATCGGTGCGCAGTATTTT. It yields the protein CASSEVLGGIGAQYF.

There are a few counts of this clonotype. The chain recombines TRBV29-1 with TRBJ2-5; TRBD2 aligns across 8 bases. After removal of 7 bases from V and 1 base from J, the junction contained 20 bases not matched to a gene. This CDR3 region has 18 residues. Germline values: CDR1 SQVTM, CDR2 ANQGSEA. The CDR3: CSGGGGSGILHRQETQYF. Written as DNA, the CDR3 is TGCAGCGGAGGAGGGGGTAGCGGGATTCTTCACCGCCAAGAGACCCAGTACTTC.

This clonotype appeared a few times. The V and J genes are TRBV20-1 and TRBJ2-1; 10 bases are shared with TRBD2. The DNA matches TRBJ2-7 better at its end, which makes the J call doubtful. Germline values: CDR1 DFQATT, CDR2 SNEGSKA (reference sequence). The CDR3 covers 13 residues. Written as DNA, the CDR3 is TGCAGTGCCTCAACTAGCGGGAACTACGAGCAGTACTTC. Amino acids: CSASTSGNYEQYF.

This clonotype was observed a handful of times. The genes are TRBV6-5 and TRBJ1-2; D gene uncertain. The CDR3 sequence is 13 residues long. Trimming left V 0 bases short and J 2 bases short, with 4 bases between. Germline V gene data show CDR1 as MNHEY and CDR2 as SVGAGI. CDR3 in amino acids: CASSYSMNYGYTF. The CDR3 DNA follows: TGTGCCAGCAGTTACTCGATGAACTATGGCTACACCTTC.

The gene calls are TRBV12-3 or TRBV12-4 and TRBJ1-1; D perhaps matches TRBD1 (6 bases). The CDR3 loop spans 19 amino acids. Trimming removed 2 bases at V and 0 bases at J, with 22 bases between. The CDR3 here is CASSLFRRGGLTVNTEAFF. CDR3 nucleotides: TGTGCCAGCAGTTTATTCAGGAGGGGGGGGTTGACGGTGAACACTGAAGCTTTCTTT.

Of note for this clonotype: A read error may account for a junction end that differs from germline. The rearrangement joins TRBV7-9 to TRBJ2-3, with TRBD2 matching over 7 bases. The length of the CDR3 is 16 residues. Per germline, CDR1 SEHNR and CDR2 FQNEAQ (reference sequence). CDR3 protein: CASSRRTSAGTDTQYF. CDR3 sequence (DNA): TGTGCCAGCAGCCGACGAACTAGCGCGGGCACGGATACGCAGTATTTT.